This TCR beta chain was recovered during a study of T cells in Graves' hyperthyroidism and ophthalmopathy. Uncontrolled infection, other autoimmune disease, pregnancy or lactation disqualified patients from enrolment. Used for diagnoses were clinical symptoms, serum thyroxine and TRAb, thyroid ultrasound and orbital computed tomography. This clonotype was picked up many times. The V end lost 6 bases, the J end lost 7 bases, and 19 bases lay between the germline ends. There are 15 residues in the CDR3. CDR1 and CDR2 from the germline V gene are MNHEY and SMNVEV (reference sequence). TCR beta CDR3 regions were amplified from RNA transcripts. First-round RT-PCR with HTBI primers amplified the TCR CDR3 region. In TCRdb, the multiplex PCR reads were re-called with MiXCR into one record per CDR3 protein. The table includes about 300,000 distinct CDR3 sequences, about 19% detected once.

Input material: blood. The receptor was derived from a man in his forties or fifties with Graves' ophthalmopathy. J is TRBJ2-1 and V is TRBV27; D tentatively fits TRBD1 or TRBD2 (7 bases each). DNA of the CDR3: TGTGCCAGCAGCCCTAGAGCCCAGGGGGGGAATGAGCAGTTCTTC. It is translated as CASSPRAQGGNEQFF.